This T cell receptor (beta chain) was observed in a study of vaccination and CD4 T cells after COVID-19. Study at large: As a positive control, some control cultures were given a CEFX pool, while others were given an HIV-1 Nef pool or no peptide.

Treatment specified: approximately 10-day PBMC culture with coronavirus spike peptide pools or control peptides (ViraFEST assay). Cultures used roughly 2.1 million PBMCs per well, about 10 IU/ml IL-2 and 9.5 to 10 ug/ml peptides. This clonotype was counted between two and nine times. The antigen remains unidentified. The ends lost 7 bases at V and 1 base at J; junction bases unmatched: 4. CDR3 length: 14 amino acids. Germline V gene sequence: CDR1 MDHEN, CDR2 SYDVKM. At the Johns Hopkins FTIC core, DNA taken from cultured CD4+ T cells was sequenced by way of the Oncomine TCR Beta short-read assay. Each CDR3 protein gets one entry after TCRdb re-called the PCR reads with MiXCR. The sample has 14,000 to 15,000 distinct CDR3 sequences, less than 70% seen once.

This sequence joins TRBV28 and TRBJ1-1, with TRBD1 matching over 9 bases. The clonotype was recovered from a human donor who had recovered from COVID-19. Source: CD4+ T cells from blood, cultured in vitro, taken before SARS-CoV-2 vaccination. This chain's CDR3 is CASIRQGGNTEAFF. CDR3 bases: TGTGCCAGCATCCGACAGGGGGGGAACACTGAAGCTTTCTTT.